The rows below give T cell receptor beta chains drawn from one sample of a study of technical replicates of blood from a handful of donors. Profiling relied on immunoSEQ multiplex PCR, and the TCRdb table lists in-frame clones only, not all of them. The sample lists some 49,000 clones, 92% occurring once. The sequenced sample consisted of PBMCs. The source of these receptors is a human donor in good health. Some clones in this sample may be carry-over from other donors' samples. The conserved cysteine and the conserved F or W are not part of the CDR3 here. Only some rows state a clone size, as once, few, many or a class for expanded clones.

V	size	length	J	CDR3
TRBV2	.	11	TRBJ1-4	ASRKDYNEKLF
TRBV18	once	14	TRBJ2-5	ASSPLPSGSRETQY
TRBV19	.	14	TRBJ2-7	ASTRTGTGARGEQY
TRBV7-8	.	12	TRBJ1-1	ASSIQGAHTEAF
TRBV15	.	11	TRBJ2-7	ATSREAGVEQY
TRBV5-1	few	12	TRBJ1-2	ASSLATGNYGYT
TRBV5-1	.	14	TRBJ2-7	ASSLAVQSSSYEQY
TRBV6-5	.	11	TRBJ2-7	ASRGQGAYEQY
TRBV5-6	.	13	TRBJ2-4	ASRHGTGAKNIQY
TRBV10-3	.	12	TRBJ1-1	AGSSGGLNTEAF
TRBV4-3	.	14	TRBJ1-3	ASSQDRGFSGNTIY
TRBV6-4	.	12	TRBJ2-7	ASSASAGGEEQY
TRBV5-1	.	13	TRBJ1-4	ASSPDSATNEKLF
TRBV9	.	14	TRBJ1-6	ASSAEGQGVNSPLH
TRBV5-1	.	13	TRBJ2-5	ASSWSGTGQETQY
TRBV18	.	14	TRBJ2-2	ASSRITGRGTGELF
TRBV4-1	.	16	TRBJ2-7	ASSHAVAGRHPSYEQY